This T cell receptor beta chain emerged from a study of blood T cell repertoires in COVID-19. The CDR3 sequence is 16 residues long. The V gene's germline CDR1 is KGHDR and CDR2 SFDVKD. V shed 2 bases, J shed 3 bases, and the junction held 5 bases outside the gene matches. Study members were between roughly 18 and 100 years old and lived in some 22 US regions. The method was immunoSEQ multiplex PCR; TCRdb's version includes in-frame clones alone and lacks a portion of them. Among a few hundred thousand clones listed, 70% to 90% were seen once. This chain joins TRBV24-1 and TRBJ2-2, with 7 bases that match TRBD1. The clonotype originates from a middle-aged woman who had recovered from COVID-19. The material sequenced was PBMCs or T cells enriched from blood (not recorded which). CDR3 sequence (DNA): TGTGCCACCAGTGATTCGACAGGGACCTACACCGGGGAGCTGTTTTTT. Residues: CATSDSTGTYTGELFF.